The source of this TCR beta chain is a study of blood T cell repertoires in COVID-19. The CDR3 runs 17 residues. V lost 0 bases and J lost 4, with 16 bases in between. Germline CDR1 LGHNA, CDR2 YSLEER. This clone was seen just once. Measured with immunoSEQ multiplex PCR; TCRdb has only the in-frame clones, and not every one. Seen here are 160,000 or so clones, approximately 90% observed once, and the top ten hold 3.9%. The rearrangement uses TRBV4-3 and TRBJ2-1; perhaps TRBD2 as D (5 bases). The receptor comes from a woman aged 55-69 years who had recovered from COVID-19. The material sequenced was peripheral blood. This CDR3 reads CASSQDHPGIAYNEQFF. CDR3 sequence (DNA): TGCGCCAGCAGCCAAGATCATCCTGGCATAGCGTACAATGAGCAGTTCTTC.